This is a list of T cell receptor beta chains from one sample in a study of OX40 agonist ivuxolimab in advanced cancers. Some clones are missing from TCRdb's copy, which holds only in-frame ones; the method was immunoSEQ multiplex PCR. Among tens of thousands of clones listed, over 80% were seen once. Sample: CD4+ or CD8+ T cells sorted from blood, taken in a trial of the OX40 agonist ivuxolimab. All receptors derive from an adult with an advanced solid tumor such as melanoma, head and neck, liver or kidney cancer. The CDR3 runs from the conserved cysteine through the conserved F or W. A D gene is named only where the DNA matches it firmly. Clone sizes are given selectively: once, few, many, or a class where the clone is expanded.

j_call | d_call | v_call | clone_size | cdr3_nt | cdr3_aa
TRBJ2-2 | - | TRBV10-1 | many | TGCGCCAGCAGTGACTTGGGGTCCGGCACCGGGGAGCTGTTTTTT | CASSDLGSGTGELFF
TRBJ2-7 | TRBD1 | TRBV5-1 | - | TGCGCCAGCAGCTTGGTGTTAGGGGGCGGCGAGCAGTACTTC | CASSLVLGGGEQYF
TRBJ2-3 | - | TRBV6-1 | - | TGTGCCAGCAGCCAGGATGAGAGGGATACGCAGTATTTT | CASSQDERDTQYF
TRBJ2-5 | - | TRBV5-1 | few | TGCGCCAGCAGTCTCGGGAACACAGCGACTGAGACCCAGTACTTC | CASSLGNTATETQYF
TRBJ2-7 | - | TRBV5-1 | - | TGCGCCAGCAGCTTGGACCCGATTAGCCGGAGAGGGAACGCCTACGAGCAGTACTTC | CASSLDPISRRGNAYEQYF
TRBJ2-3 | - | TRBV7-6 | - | TGTGCCAGCAGCAGGGGAGGGGGCCCCACAGATACGCAGTATTTT | CASSRGGGPTDTQYF
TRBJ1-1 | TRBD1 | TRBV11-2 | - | TGTGCCAGCAGCTGGGACAGACGGAACACTGAAGCTTTCTTT | CASSWDRRNTEAFF
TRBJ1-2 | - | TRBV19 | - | TGTGCCAGTAGTATAGCAGGGCCCGTGGTCTTTGGCTACACCTTC | CASSIAGPVVFGYTF
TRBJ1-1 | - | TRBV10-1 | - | TGCGCCACCCCAAAGTCCCGCTGTTTGAACACTGAAGCTTTCTTT | CATPKSRCLNTEAFF
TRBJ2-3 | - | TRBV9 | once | TGTGCCAGCAGCGTAGTGATCAGGGGCGATACGCAGTATTTT | CASSVVIRGDTQYF
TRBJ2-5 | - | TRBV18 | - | TGTGCCAGCTCCCTGGACAACCAAGAGACCCAGTACTTC | CASSLDNQETQYF
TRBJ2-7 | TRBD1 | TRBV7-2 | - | TGTGCCAGCAGCTTAGTGACAGGGGGCGGTCTCTACGAGCAGTACTTC | CASSLVTGGGLYEQYF
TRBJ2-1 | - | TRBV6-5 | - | TGTGCCAGCAGTCCCTACTCTAGCACCTACAATGAGCAGTTCTTC | CASSPYSSTYNEQFF
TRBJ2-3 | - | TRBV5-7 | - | TGTGCCAGCAGCTTGAGGGCCGGGGTACTCACAGATACGCAGTATTTT | CASSLRAGVLTDTQYF
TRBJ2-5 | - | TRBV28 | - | TGTGCCAGCAGCATGGGAGAAGAGACCCAGTACTTC | CASSMGEETQYF
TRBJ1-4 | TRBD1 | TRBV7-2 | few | TGTGCCAGCAGCGCACAACAGGGGGCTGGCGAAAAACTGTTTTTT | CASSAQQGAGEKLFF
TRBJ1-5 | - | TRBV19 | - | TGTGCCAGTAGTTTATACCAGATGGGCAATCAGCCCCAGCATTTT | CASSLYQMGNQPQHF
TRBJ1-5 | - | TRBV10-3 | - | TGTGCCATCAGCCCAAGAACGGGTCAGCCCCAGCATTTT | CAISPRTGQPQHF
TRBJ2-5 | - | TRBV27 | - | TGTGCCAGCAGTTTAGAAGGTCTAGCGAACCAAGAGACCCAGTACTTC | CASSLEGLANQETQYF
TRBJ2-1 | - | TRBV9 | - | TGTGCCAGCAGCGTAAGTGCTGGGAATGAGCAGTTCTTC | CASSVSAGNEQFF
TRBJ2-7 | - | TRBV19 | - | TGTGCCAGTAGTCAAAACGGGGCCATCTACGAGCAGTACTTC | CASSQNGAIYEQYF
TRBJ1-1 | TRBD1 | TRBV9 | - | TGTGCCAGCAGCGTAGGAACAGGGGCCACTGAAGCTTTCTTT | CASSVGTGATEAFF
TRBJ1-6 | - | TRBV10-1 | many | TGCGCCAGCAGTGCACAGAGAACCAATTCACCCCTCCACTTT | CASSAQRTNSPLHF
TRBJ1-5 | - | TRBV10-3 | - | TGTGCCATCCGACAGGAGGGGAATAATCAGCCCCAGCATTTT | CAIRQEGNNQPQHF
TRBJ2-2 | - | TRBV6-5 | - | TGTGCCAGCAGTTACCAGGGGAACACCGGGGAGCTGTTTTTT | CASSYQGNTGELFF
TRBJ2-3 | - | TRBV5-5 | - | TGTGCCAGCAGCTTGGGGAGGTCAGATACGCAGTATTTT | CASSLGRSDTQYF
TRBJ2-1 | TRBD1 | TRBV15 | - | TGTGCCACCAGCAGAAGGACCACAGGGGTCGAGCAGTTCTTC | CATSRRTTGVEQFF
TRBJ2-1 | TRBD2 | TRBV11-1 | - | TGTGCCAGCAGCCAACCTACCAGCGGGGCGAAGGGCTCCTACAATGAGCAGTTCTTC | CASSQPTSGAKGSYNEQFF
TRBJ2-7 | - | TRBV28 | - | TGTGCCAGCAGTCGGGCTGTCCCATACGAGCAGTACTTC | CASSRAVPYEQYF
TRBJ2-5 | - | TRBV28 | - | TGTGCCAGCAGTCAAAACAGGGTCCGGCAAGAGACCCAGTACTTC | CASSQNRVRQETQYF
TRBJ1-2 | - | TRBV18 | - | TGTGCCAGCTCACCCCCTGGGGGGGGGTATGGCTACACCTTC | CASSPPGGGYGYTF
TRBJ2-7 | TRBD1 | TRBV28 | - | TGTGCCAGCAGCATTGGACAGGGGGGCCTCATATCCTACGAGCAGTACTTC | CASSIGQGGLISYEQYF
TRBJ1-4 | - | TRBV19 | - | TGTGCCAGTAGTGCGGACAGCCATGGAACTAATGAAAAACTGTTTTTT | CASSADSHGTNEKLFF
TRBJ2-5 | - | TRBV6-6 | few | TGTGCCAGCATAGAAGAGGGTTGGGAGACCCAGTACTTC | CASIEEGWETQYF
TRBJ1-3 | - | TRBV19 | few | TGTGCCAGTAGTCCAGGGTTAGCTGGAAACACCATATATTTT | CASSPGLAGNTIYF
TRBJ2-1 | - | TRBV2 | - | TGTGCCAGCTTGACAGGCTCCTACAATGAGCAGTTCTTC | CASLTGSYNEQFF
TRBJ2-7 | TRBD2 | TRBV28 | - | TGTGCCAGCAGTTTGGGCAGGGAGGGCGAGCAGTACTTC | CASSLGREGEQYF
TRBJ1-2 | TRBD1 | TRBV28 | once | TGTGCCAGCAGCCAGGGGACAGGGGGCGCCTATGGCTACACCTTC | CASSQGTGGAYGYTF
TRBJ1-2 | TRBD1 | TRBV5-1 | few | TGCGCCAGCAGCCCCGGACAGGGTCAGGGCTACACCTTC | CASSPGQGQGYTF
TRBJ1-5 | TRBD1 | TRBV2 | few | TGTGCCAGCAGTGAAATGTCAGGGGGTCAGCCCCAGCATTTT | CASSEMSGGQPQHF
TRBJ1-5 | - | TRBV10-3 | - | TGTGCCATCAGTGAGTCAGGGGCAGATAGGCAGCCCCAGCATTTT | CAISESGADRQPQHF
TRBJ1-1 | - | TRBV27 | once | TGTGCCAGCAGTTTCTACAGGGAGATGAACACTGAAGCTTTCTTT | CASSFYREMNTEAFF
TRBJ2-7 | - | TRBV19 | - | TGTGCCAGTAGTCCCCGGGACTTCCCCTACGAGCAGTACTTC | CASSPRDFPYEQYF
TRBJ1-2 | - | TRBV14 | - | TGTGCCAGCAGCCAAGTTACAGGGAGCTATGGCTACACCTTC | CASSQVTGSYGYTF
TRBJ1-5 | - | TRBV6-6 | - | TGTGCCAGCAGTTACTCTGGGGCCAGGAGCAATCAGCCCCAGCATTTT | CASSYSGARSNQPQHF
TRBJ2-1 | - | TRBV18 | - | TGTGCCAGCTCAGGTCCAGGGGTCAATGAGCAGTTCTTC | CASSGPGVNEQFF
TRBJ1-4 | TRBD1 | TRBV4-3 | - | TGCGCCAGCAGCCAAGATCACTCTGGACAGGGGTATGAAAAACTGTTTTTT | CASSQDHSGQGYEKLFF
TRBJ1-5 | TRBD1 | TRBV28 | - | TGTGCCAGCAGTTTATTGGGGACAGGGAATCAGCCCCAGCATTTT | CASSLLGTGNQPQHF
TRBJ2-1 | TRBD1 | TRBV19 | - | TGTGCCAGTAGGGGACAGGGGGGGGATGAGCAGTTCTTC | CASRGQGGDEQFF
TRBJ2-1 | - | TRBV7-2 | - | TGTGCCAGCAGCTCCTCAGTGGGGGGGGCCTCCAATGAGCAGTTCTTC | CASSSSVGGASNEQFF
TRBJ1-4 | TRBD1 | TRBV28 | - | TGTGCCAGCAGTTATTCCGGGACAGGGGGTGAAAAACTGTTTTTT | CASSYSGTGGEKLFF
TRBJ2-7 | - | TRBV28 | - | TGTGCCAGCAGTTCAGGAGGGGGCTGGTCCGCCGAGCAGTACTTC | CASSSGGGWSAEQYF
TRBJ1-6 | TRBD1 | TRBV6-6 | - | TGTGCCAGCAGTTACCTGACAGGGTCTAATTCACCCCTCCACTTT | CASSYLTGSNSPLHF